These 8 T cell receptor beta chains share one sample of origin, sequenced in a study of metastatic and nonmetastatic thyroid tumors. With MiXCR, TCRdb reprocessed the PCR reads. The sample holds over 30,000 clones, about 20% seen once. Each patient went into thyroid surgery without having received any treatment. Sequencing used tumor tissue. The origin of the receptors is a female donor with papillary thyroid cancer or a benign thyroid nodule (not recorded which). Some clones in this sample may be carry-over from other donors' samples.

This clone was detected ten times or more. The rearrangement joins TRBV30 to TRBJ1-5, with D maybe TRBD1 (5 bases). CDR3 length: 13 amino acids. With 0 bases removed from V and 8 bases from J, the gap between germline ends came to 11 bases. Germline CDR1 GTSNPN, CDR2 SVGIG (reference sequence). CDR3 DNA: TGTGCCTGGAGTGTCGAGGGGAGTAAGCCCCAGCATTTT. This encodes CAWSVEGSKPQHF.

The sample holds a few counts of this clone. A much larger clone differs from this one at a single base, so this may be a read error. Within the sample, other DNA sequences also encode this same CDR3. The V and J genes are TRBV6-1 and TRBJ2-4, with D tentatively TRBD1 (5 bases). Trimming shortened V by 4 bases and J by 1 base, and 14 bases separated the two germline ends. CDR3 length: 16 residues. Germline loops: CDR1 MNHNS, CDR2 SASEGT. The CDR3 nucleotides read TGTGCCAGCAGTGCGCGCAGGGCGTTGGCCAAAAACATTCAGTACTTC. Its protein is CASSARRALAKNIQYF.

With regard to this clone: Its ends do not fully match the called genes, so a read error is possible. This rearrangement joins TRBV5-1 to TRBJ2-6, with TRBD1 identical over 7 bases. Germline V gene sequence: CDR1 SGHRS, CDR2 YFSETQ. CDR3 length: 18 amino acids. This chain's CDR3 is CASSEKQGSVSGSNVLTF. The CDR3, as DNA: TGCGCCAGCAGCGAAAAACAGGGGTCTGTCTCTGGGTCCAACGTCCTGACTTTC.

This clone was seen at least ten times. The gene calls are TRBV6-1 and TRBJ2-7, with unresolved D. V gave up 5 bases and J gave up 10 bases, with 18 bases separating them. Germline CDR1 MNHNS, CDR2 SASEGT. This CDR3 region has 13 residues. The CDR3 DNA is TGTGCCAGCAGTCCCGCTTATCCGACCCCACAGTACTTC. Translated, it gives CASSPAYPTPQYF.

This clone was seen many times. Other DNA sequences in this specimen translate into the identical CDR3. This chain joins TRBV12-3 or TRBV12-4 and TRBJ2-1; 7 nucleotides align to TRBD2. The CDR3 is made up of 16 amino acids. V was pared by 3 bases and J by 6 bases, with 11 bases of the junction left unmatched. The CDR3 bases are TGTGCCAGCAGTTTCCCCCGGCGGGGGTCGAGCAATGAGCAGTTCTTC. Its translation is CASSFPRRGSSNEQFF.

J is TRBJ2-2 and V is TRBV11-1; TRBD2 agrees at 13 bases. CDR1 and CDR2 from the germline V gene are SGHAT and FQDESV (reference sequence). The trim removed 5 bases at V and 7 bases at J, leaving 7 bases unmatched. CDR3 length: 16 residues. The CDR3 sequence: CASSRTSGSWGGELFF. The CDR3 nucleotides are TGTGCCAGCAGCCGGACTAGCGGGAGCTGGGGCGGGGAGCTGTTTTTT.

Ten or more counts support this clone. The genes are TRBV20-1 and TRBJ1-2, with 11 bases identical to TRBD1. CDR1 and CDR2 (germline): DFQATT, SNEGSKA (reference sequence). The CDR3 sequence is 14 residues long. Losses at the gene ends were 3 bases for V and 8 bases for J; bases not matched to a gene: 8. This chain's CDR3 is CSARGTGGRRGYTF. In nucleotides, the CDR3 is TGCAGTGCTAGGGGGACAGGGGGAAGAAGGGGCTACACCTTC.

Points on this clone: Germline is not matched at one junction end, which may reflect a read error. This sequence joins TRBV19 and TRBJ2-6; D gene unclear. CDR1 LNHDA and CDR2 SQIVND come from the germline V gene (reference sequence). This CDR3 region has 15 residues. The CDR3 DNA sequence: TGTGCCAGTAGCGTGTTTAGCTCTGGGACCAACGTCCTGACTTTC. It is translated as CASSVFSSGTNVLTF.